The 23 T cell receptor beta chains below come from one sample, sequenced in a study of molecular identifiers for immune sequencing clone quantification. TCRdb re-derived calls from the PCR reads in MiXCR, one entry per CDR3 protein. The sample lists about 510,000 distinct CDR3 sequences, around a fifth occurring once. Material: naive CD8+ T cells from blood, with Jurkat cell RNA spiked in. Sample subset: FACS-sorted CD8+CD4-CCR7+CD45RA+ naive T cells. Receptor source: a human donor in good health. Some libraries in this study had Jurkat cell RNA spiked in.

In this sample, this clonotype turned up a few times. This chain joins TRBV20-1 and TRBJ2-7, with TRBD1 as a possible D gene (5 bases). Germline V lookup: CDR1 DFQATT, CDR2 SNEGSKA (reference sequence). Deletions cut 2 bases from V and 3 bases from J, with 14 bases between. This CDR3 is 14 amino acids long. The CDR3 protein is CSARSSAGIYEQYF. The DNA of the CDR3 is TGCAGTGCTAGATCGTCGGCAGGGATCTACGAGCAGTACTTC.

The chain employs TRBV12-3 or TRBV12-4 and TRBJ2-1; perhaps TRBD2 as D (5 bases). The CDR3 is made up of 10 amino acids. Deletions cut 6 bases from V and 15 bases from J, with 12 bases between. DNA of the CDR3: TGTGCCAGCAGCCGAGGGCAGCGGTTCTTC. It codes for CASSRGQRFF.

The chain uses TRBV20-1 and TRBJ2-7, with D perhaps matching TRBD2 (5 bases). With 3 bases removed from V and 3 bases from J, the gap between germline ends came to 9 bases. The CDR3 is 12 amino acids. Germline CDR1 and CDR2: DFQATT and SNEGSKA (reference sequence). The CDR3 sequence: CSASAGVYEQYF. The CDR3 DNA reads as TGCAGTGCTAGTGCCGGGGTCTACGAGCAGTACTTC.

This clonotype has at least ten counts. The V gene is TRBV2, the J gene TRBJ2-3, with D possibly TRBD1 on 5 matching bases. Per germline, CDR1 SNHLY and CDR2 FYNNEI. Between the trimmed V and J ends, which lost 6 bases and 4 bases, there was a span of 17 bases. The CDR3 covers 15 residues. CDR3: CASSQGPLLADTQYF. CDR3 DNA sequence: TGTGCCAGCAGCCAGGGCCCACTCCTTGCAGATACGCAGTATTTT.

This clonotype was seen more than once but under ten times. J is TRBJ2-2 and V is TRBV12-5, with 9 bases identical to TRBD1. Germline V gene sequence: CDR1 LGHNT, CDR2 FRNRAP. This CDR3 contains 17 residues. V gave up 2 bases and J gave up 6 bases; unmatched junction bases: 10. The CDR3 coding sequence is TGTGCTAGTGGTTTGACCCAGGGACAGGGTCTACCCGGGGAGCTGTTTTTT. The encoded protein is CASGLTQGQGLPGELFF.

Many counts were recorded for this clonotype. The V gene is TRBV5-4, the J gene TRBJ2-3; 7 nucleotides line up with TRBD2. The V gene end was trimmed by 3 bases and the J gene end by 0 bases; junction bases not matched to a gene: 7. The germline V gene encodes CDR1 SGHNT and CDR2 YYREEE (reference sequence). This CDR3 spans 16 amino acids. CDR3 DNA: TGTGCCAGCAGCTCTACCGGGACTACAAGCACAGATACGCAGTATTTT. It translates to CASSSTGTTSTDTQYF.

This clonotype was found many times. This rearrangement joins TRBV27 to TRBJ2-7; D remains ambiguous. Trimming shortened V by 0 bases and J by 4 bases, and 7 bases separated the two germline ends. The CDR3 has 13 amino acids. Per the germline V gene, CDR1 is MNHEY and CDR2 is SMNVEV (reference sequence). CDR3 amino acids: CASSLSSTYEQYF. CDR3 in DNA: TGTGCCAGCAGTTTATCGAGCACTTACGAGCAGTACTTC.

Remarks on this clonotype: The final CDR3 position lacks the conserved phenylalanine or tryptophan, pointing to a likely read error. The V and J genes are TRBV19 and TRBJ1-1, with 10 nucleotides matching TRBD1. CDR1 and CDR2 (germline): LNHDA, SQIVND (reference sequence). This CDR3 has 18 residues. Germline trimming cut 3 bases from V and 3 bases from J; bases unmatched to any gene: 13. The CDR3 DNA reads TGTGCCAGTAGTATGATTTTCGACAGGGGGCTTTCGGACACTGAAGCTTTCCTT. This sequence encodes CASSMIFDRGLSDTEAFL.

This clonotype appeared many times. The chain has TRBV27 and TRBJ2-1; TRBD1 matches 8 bases. The V and J ends lost 5 bases and 2 bases, in that order; junction bases with no gene match: 5. CDR3 length: 15 amino acids. Per the germline V gene, CDR1 is MNHEY and CDR2 is SMNVEV (reference sequence). CDR3 nucleotides: TGTGCCAGCAGTGTGGGCAGGGGGCCCTACAATGAGCAGTTCTTC. This gives the protein CASSVGRGPYNEQFF.

This clonotype was recorded many times. V is TRBV2 and J is TRBJ2-3; 11 bases align to TRBD2. CDR3 length: 18 residues. The germline V gene encodes CDR1 SNHLY and CDR2 FYNNEI. V was pared by 3 bases and J by 0 bases, with 8 bases of the junction left unmatched. This CDR3 reads CASSDGLAGGGSTDTQYF. CDR3 DNA: TGTGCCAGCAGTGACGGTCTAGCGGGGGGCGGAAGCACAGATACGCAGTATTTT.

The rearrangement joins TRBV7-3 to TRBJ2-3; TRBD2 aligns across 8 bases. Trimming removed 4 bases from V and 4 bases from J; junction bases left unmatched: 7. Germline CDR1 and CDR2: SGHTA and FQGTGA. The CDR3 has 15 amino acids. CDR3: CASSSTGGGADTQYF. CDR3 in DNA: TGTGCCAGCAGCTCTACGGGAGGGGGGGCAGATACGCAGTATTTT.

This clonotype has only a few counts. The rearrangement uses TRBV2 and TRBJ2-7; possibly TRBD1 for D (8 bases). Looked up from germline, CDR1 is SNHLY and CDR2 is FYNNEI. The ends were cut back, 6 bases at V and 7 bases at J, with 25 bases in the middle. The CDR3 extends over 16 amino acids. The CDR3 spells CASSPSGGQGKGEQYF. Here the CDR3 DNA reads TGTGCCAGCAGCCCATCGGGAGGACAGGGTAAGGGGGAGCAGTACTTC.

This clonotype was observed a handful of times. The chain employs TRBV27 and TRBJ1-6; 9 bases are shared with TRBD1. With 8 bases clipped from V and 5 bases from J, the junction kept 10 bases outside the gene matches. The CDR3 sequence is 16 residues long. Germline V gene data show CDR1 as MNHEY and CDR2 as SMNVEV (reference sequence). The CDR3 protein is CASRSQRQGDNSPLHF. The CDR3 nucleotides are TGTGCCAGCCGTTCCCAAAGACAGGGGGATAATTCACCCCTCCACTTT.

This clonotype showed up just a few times. Since a much larger clone is just one base distant, this may be a read error. V usage is TRBV29-1 and J usage is TRBJ2-2, with 8 bases lining up with TRBD1. The CDR3 has 12 residues. Germline V lookup: CDR1 SQVTM, CDR2 ANQGSEA. The V gene end was trimmed by 6 bases and the J gene end by 5 bases; junction bases not matched to a gene: 2. This CDR3 reads CSVDRDTGELFF. Here the CDR3 DNA reads TGCAGCGTGGACAGGGATACCGGGGAGCTGTTTTTT.

This sequence joins TRBV5-4 and TRBJ2-2; 14 bases align to TRBD2. The CDR3 sequence is 16 residues long. After removal of 3 bases from V and 9 bases from J, the junction contained 7 bases not matched to a gene. The germline CDR1 and CDR2 sequences are SGHNT and YYREEE (reference sequence). The chain's CDR3 is CASSSETSGGARELFF. CDR3 bases: TGTGCCAGCAGCTCCGAGACTAGCGGGGGGGCCCGGGAGCTGTTTTTT.

The J gene is TRBJ2-7, the V gene TRBV10-3, with D uncertain. CDR1 and CDR2 (germline): ENHRY, SYGVKD. Deletions cut 2 bases from V and 1 base from J, with 12 bases between. This CDR3 is 15 amino acids long. The CDR3 is CAISEGEGISYEQYF. CDR3 sequence (DNA): TGTGCCATCAGTGAGGGTGAAGGGATTTCCTACGAGCAGTACTTC.

This clonotype was seen only a few times. The CDR3: CASSLGGDRPYEQYF. For the CDR3, the DNA is TGCGCCAGCAGCTTGGGGGGGGACAGGCCTTACGAGCAGTACTTC. The chain employs TRBV5-1 and TRBJ2-7; 8 nucleotides agree with TRBD1. CDR1 SGHRS and CDR2 YFSETQ come from the germline V gene. With 0 bases clipped from V and 4 bases from J, the junction kept 6 bases outside the gene matches. CDR3 size: 15 residues.

DNA for the CDR3: TGTGCCAGTAGTATCGGGATACAGGGACCTGAAGCTTTCTTT. Its translation: CASSIGIQGPEAFF. The chain uses TRBV19 and TRBJ1-1; TRBD1 is a possible D gene (6 bases). V gave up 3 bases and J gave up 6 bases, with 14 bases separating them. The CDR3 has 14 residues. Germline V gene lookup returns CDR1 LNHDA and CDR2 SQIVND (reference sequence). The entire variable domain, with the rest obtained from reference TRBV19 and TRBJ1-1, is as follows: DGGITQSPKYLFRKEGQNVTLSCEQNLNHDAMYWYRQDPGQGLRLIYYSQIVNDFQKGDIAEGYSVSREKKESFPLTVTSAQKNPTAFYLCASSIGIQGPEAFFGQGTRLTVV.

J is TRBJ2-7 and V is TRBV6-1; D remains unclear. Germline loops: CDR1 MNHNS, CDR2 SASEGT. With 10 bases removed from V and 7 bases from J, the gap between germline ends came to 14 bases. The CDR3 has 11 amino acids. The CDR3, as DNA: TGTGCCATGGGCCCCCCAAGGGAGCAGTACTTC. Protein: CAMGPPREQYF.

On this clonotype: One base away lies a much larger clone, so this may be a sequencing read error. This chain connects TRBV7-9 to TRBJ1-4, with D unclear. This CDR3 spans 16 amino acids. CDR1 is SEHNR, CDR2 FQNEAQ, per germline (reference sequence). Trimming removed 5 bases from V and 0 bases from J, with 13 bases in between. CDR3 coding DNA: TGTGCCAGCAGCATCGACCAGGTTTCAACTAATGAAAAACTGTTTTTT. Its protein product is CASSIDQVSTNEKLFF. The variable domain in full, with the rest retrieved from reference TRBV7-9 and TRBJ1-4, is DTGVSQNPRHKITKRGQNVTFRCDPISEHNRLYWYRQTLGQGPEFLTYFQNEAQLEKSRLLSDRFSAERPKGSFSTLEIQRTEQGDSAMYLCASSIDQVSTNEKLFFGSGTQLSVL.

This clonotype has only one observation. This sequence may be a read error, since a much larger clone differs from it by one base. CDR3 in amino acids: CAGSFSAAEASYEQYF. In nucleotides, the CDR3 is TGTGCCGGCAGCTTTTCGGCAGCGGAGGCCTCCTACGAGCAGTACTTC. The chain joins TRBV5-5 to TRBJ2-7; perhaps TRBD2 as D (5 bases). Germline CDR1 is SGHKS and CDR2 is YYEKEE (reference sequence). The length of the CDR3 is 16 residues.

This clonotype has only a few counts. V is TRBV12-3 or TRBV12-4 and J is TRBJ2-6, with D unclear. The germline V and J ends were trimmed by 5 bases and 1 base, with 15 bases remaining between them. The CDR3 consists of 17 residues. The CDR3, as DNA: TGTGCCAGCAGTCTCACGTCGGGTGCGTCTGGGGCCAACGTCCTGACTTTC. Residues: CASSLTSGASGANVLTF.

This clonotype was counted many times. The chain has TRBV25-1 and TRBJ2-3; no clear D. The ends were cut back, 0 bases at V and 6 bases at J, with 7 bases in the middle. The germline gives CDR1 MGHDK, CDR2 SYGVNS. The CDR3 has 13 amino acids. The CDR3 DNA reads TGTGCCAGCAGTGAATATGGGAAGGATACGCAGTATTTT. It codes for CASSEYGKDTQYF.